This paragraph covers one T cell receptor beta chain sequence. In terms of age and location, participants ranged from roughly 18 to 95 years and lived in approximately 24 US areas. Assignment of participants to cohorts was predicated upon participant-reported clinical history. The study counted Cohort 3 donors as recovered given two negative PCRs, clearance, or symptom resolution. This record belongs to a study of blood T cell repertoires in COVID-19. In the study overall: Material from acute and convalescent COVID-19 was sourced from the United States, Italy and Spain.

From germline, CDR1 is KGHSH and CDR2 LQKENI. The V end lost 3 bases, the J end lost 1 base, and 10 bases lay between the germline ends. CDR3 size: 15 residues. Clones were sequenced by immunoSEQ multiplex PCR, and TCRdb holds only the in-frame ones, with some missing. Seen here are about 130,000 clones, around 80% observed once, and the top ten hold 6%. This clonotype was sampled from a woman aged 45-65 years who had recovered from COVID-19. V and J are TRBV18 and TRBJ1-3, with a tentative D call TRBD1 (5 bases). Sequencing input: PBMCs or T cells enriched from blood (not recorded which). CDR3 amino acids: CASSPSDNSGNTIYF. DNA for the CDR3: TGTGCCAGCTCACCTTCGGACAATTCTGGAAACACCATATATTTT.